The rows below give T cell receptor beta chains drawn from one sample of a study of cytomegalovirus exposure and HLA in healthy donors. Clones were sequenced by immunoSEQ multiplex PCR, and TCRdb holds only the in-frame ones, with some missing. Of over 40,000 clones listed, 60% to 80% were seen once; the top ten hold around 2.9%. Sequenced sample: PBMCs. All receptors derive from a woman between 40 and 55 years old in good health and CMV-seropositive. The CDR3 runs from the conserved cysteine through the conserved F or W. The D gene is left open where the match is weak. Size is omitted from some rows. Given values are once, few, many or a class for expanded clones.

j_gene,d_gene,v_gene,abundance,CDR3aa,CDR3nt
TRBJ1-4,.,TRBV30,.,CAWSVRSTNEKLFF,TGTGCCTGGAGTGTACGGTCAACTAATGAAAAACTGTTTTTT
TRBJ1-1,.,TRBV29-1,.,CSVSHWNTEAFF,TGCAGCGTGAGTCATTGGAACACTGAAGCTTTCTTT
TRBJ2-3,.,TRBV11-2,.,CASSSTVPDTQYF,TGTGCCAGCAGCTCGACAGTCCCAGATACGCAGTATTTT
TRBJ2-5,TRBD2,TRBV4-1,.,CASSHGAGGRETQYF,TGCGCCAGCAGCCACGGAGCGGGGGGCCGAGAGACCCAGTACTTC
TRBJ2-5,.,TRBV7-2,.,CASSPFQETQYF,TGTGCCAGCAGCCCATTCCAAGAGACCCAGTACTTC
TRBJ2-7,TRBD1,TRBV27,.,CASRYGTGALYEQYF,TGTGCCAGCAGATACGGGACAGGGGCACTTTACGAGCAGTACTTC
TRBJ1-2,TRBD1,TRBV27,few,CASSSDRDYGYTF,TGTGCCAGCAGCTCCGACAGGGACTATGGCTACACCTTC
TRBJ1-4,.,TRBV28,few,CASSSQEKLFF,TGTGCCAGCAGTTCCCAGGAAAAACTGTTTTTT
TRBJ1-1,.,TRBV6-1,few,CASSDGVNTEAFF,TGTGCCAGCAGTGATGGAGTGAACACTGAAGCTTTCTTT
TRBJ1-6,TRBD1,TRBV30,.,CAWGDSLNSPLHF,TGTGCCTGGGGGGACAGCCTAAATTCACCCCTCCACTTT
TRBJ1-4,TRBD1,TRBV5-4,.,CASSPGDRGANEKLFF,TGTGCCAGCAGCCCGGGGGACAGGGGTGCTAATGAAAAACTGTTTTTT